This T cell receptor (beta chain) was identified during a study of CD8+ T cells in alopecia areata. Study observations and caveats: Although TCR sharing was seen in mice, sharing across patients was less clear, possibly for HLA-related reasons.

Treatment described: oral pan-JAK inhibitor, 5-10 mg twice daily. Lesional scalp punch biopsies and peripheral blood came from alopecia areata patients. Germline V gene sequence: CDR1 SEHNR, CDR2 FQNEAQ (reference sequence). Trimming shortened V by 0 bases and J by 5 bases, and 4 bases separated the two germline ends. The CDR3 extends over 12 amino acids. Sequencing templates came from extracted RNA that was reverse transcribed into cDNA. The table came from immunoSEQ multiplex PCR; TCRdb's copy has only in-frame clones and leaves some out. In the table there are 85,000 to 110,000 clones, approximately 90% of which are singletons. A few counts support this clone. What it binds is unknown.

Sequenced here: CD8+ T cells sorted from blood, sampled around week 31, from a patient treated with tofacitinib. This TCR derives from a human donor with alopecia areata. The chain combines TRBV7-9 with TRBJ2-5; no clear D. CDR3 in DNA: TGTGCCAGCAGCTTAGCGCAGGAGACCCAGTACTTC. It translates to CASSLAQETQYF.